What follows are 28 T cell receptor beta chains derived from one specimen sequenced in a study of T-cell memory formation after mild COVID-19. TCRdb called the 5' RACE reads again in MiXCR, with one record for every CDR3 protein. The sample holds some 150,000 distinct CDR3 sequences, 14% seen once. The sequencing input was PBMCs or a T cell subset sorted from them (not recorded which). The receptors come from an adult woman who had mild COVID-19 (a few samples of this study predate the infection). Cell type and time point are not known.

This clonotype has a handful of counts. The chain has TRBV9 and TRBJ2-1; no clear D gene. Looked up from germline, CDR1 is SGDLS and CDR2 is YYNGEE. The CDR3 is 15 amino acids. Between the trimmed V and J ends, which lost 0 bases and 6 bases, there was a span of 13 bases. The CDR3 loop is CASSVGLSVGNEQFF. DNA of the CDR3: TGTGCCAGCAGCGTAGGGTTATCAGTCGGCAATGAGCAGTTCTTC.

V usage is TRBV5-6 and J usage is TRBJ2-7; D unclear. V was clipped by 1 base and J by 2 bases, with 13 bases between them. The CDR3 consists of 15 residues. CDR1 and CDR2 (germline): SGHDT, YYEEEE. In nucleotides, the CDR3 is TGTGCCAGCAGCTTGCGACTCCAAACAACCTACGAGCAGTACTTC. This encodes CASSLRLQTTYEQYF.

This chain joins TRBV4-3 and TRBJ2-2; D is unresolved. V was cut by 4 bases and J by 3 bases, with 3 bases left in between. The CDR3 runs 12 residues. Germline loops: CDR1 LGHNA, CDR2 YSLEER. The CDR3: CASSPYTGELFF. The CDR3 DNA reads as TGCGCCAGCAGCCCTTACACCGGGGAGCTGTTTTTT.

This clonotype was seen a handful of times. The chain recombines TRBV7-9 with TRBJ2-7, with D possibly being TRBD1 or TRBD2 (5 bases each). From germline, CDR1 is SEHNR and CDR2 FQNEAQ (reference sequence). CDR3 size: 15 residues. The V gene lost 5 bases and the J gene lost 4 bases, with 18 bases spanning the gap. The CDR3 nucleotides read TGTGCCAGCAGCCCCCCGGGGCTGGCTCTTTACGAGCAGTACTTC. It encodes CASSPPGLALYEQYF.

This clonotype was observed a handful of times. The DNA of the CDR3 is TGTGCCAGCAGCTTGGTAGGGACAGGGAACGAAAAACTGTTTTTT. Protein product: CASSLVGTGNEKLFF. The rearrangement joins TRBV5-6 to TRBJ1-4; 9 bases map to TRBD1. Germline V CDR1 and CDR2: SGHDT, YYEEEE. CDR3 length equals 15 residues. V dropped 0 bases and J dropped 8; count of bases not matched to a gene: 5. Supplemented by reference TRBV5-6 and TRBJ1-4, the full variable domain reads DAGVTQSPTHLIKTRGQQVTLRCSPKSGHDTVSWYQQALGQGPQFIFQYYEEEERQRGNFPDRFSGHQFPNYSSELNVNALLLGDSALYLCASSLVGTGNEKLFFGSGTQLSVL.

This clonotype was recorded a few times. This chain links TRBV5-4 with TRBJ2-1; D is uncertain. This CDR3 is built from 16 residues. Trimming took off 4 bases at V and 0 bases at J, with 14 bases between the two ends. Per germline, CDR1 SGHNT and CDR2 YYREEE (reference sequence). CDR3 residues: CASSGPAANSYNEQFF. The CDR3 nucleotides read TGTGCCAGCAGCGGTCCGGCAGCCAACTCCTACAATGAGCAGTTCTTC.

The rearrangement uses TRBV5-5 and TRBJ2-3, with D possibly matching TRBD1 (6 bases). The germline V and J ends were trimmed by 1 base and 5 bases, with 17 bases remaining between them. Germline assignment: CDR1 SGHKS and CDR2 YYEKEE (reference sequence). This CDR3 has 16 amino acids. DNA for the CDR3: TGTGCCAGCAGCTTGTTAGACAGGAATCACGGAGATACGCAGTATTTT. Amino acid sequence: CASSLLDRNHGDTQYF.

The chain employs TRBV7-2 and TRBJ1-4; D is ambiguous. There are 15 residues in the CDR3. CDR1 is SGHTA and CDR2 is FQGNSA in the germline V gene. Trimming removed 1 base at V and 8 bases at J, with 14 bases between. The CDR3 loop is CASSLEGRREEKLFF. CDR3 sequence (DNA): TGTGCCAGCAGCTTAGAGGGCCGGCGGGAAGAAAAACTGTTTTTT.

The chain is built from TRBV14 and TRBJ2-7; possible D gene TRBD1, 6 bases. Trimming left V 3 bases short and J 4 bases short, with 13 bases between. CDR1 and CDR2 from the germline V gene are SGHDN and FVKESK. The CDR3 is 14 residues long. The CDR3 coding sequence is TGTGCCAGCAGCCAGGACAGTACGTTGTACGAGCAGTACTTC. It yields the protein CASSQDSTLYEQYF. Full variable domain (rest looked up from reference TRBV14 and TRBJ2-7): EAGVTQFPSHSVIEKGQTVTLRCDPISGHDNLYWYRRVMGKEIKFLLHFVKESKQDESGMPNNRFLAERTGGTYSTLKVQPAELEDSGVYFCASSQDSTLYEQYFGPGTRLTVT.

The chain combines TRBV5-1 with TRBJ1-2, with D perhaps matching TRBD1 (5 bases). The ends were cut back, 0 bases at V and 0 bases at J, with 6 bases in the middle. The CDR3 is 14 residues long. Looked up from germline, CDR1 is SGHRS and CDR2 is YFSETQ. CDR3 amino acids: CASSLETANYGYTF. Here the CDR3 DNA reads TGCGCCAGCAGCTTGGAGACAGCTAACTATGGCTACACCTTC.

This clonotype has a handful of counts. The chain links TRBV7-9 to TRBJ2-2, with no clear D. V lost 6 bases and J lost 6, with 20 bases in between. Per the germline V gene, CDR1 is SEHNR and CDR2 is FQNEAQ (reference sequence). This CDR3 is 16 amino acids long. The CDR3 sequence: CASSQRVKLDAGELFF. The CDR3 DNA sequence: TGTGCCAGCAGTCAACGGGTGAAGTTGGACGCCGGGGAGCTGTTTTTT.

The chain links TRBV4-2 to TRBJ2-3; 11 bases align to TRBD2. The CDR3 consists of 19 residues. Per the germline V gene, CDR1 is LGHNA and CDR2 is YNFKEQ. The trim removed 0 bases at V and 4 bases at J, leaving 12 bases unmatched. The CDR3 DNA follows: TGTGCCAGCAGCCAAGATTTCTATAGCGGGGGGGCTGTGGCAGATACGCAGTATTTT. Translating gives CASSQDFYSGGAVADTQYF.

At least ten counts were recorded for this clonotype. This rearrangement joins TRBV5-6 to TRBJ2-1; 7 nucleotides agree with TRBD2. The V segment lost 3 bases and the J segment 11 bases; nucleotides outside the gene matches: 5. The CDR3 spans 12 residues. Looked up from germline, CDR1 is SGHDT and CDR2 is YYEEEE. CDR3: CASSSTGTKQFF. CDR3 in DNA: TGTGCCAGCAGCTCCACCGGGACTAAGCAGTTCTTC.

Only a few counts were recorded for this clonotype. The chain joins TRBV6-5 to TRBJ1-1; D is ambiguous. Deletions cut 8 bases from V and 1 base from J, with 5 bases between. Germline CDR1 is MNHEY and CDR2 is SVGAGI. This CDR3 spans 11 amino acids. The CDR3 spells CASWENTEAFF. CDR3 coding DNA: TGTGCCAGCTGGGAGAACACTGAAGCTTTCTTT.

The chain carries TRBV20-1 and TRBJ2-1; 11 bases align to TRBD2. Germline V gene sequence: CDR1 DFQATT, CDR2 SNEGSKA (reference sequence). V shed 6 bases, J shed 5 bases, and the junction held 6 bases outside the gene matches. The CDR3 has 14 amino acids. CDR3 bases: TGCAGTGCCACAGGGACTAGCGGACACAATGAGCAGTTCTTC. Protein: CSATGTSGHNEQFF.

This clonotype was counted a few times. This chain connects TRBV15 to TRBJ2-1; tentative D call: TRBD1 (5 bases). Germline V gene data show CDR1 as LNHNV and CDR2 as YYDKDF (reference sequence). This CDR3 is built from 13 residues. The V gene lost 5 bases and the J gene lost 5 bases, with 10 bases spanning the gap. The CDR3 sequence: CATSEGVDNEQFF. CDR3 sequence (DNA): TGTGCCACCAGCGAAGGGGTGGACAATGAGCAGTTCTTC. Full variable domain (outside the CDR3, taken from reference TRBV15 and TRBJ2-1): DAMVIQNPRYQVTQFGKPVTLSCSQTLNHNVMYWYQQKSSQAPKLLFHYYDKDFNNEADTPDNFQSRRPNTSFCFLDIRSPGLGDTAMYLCATSEGVDNEQFFGPGTRLTVL.

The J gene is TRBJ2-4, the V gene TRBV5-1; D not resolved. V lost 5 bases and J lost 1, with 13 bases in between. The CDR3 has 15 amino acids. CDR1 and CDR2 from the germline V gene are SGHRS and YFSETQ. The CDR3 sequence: CASRHLEKAKNIQYF. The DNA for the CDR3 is TGCGCCAGCAGGCACCTGGAGAAGGCCAAAAACATTCAGTACTTC.

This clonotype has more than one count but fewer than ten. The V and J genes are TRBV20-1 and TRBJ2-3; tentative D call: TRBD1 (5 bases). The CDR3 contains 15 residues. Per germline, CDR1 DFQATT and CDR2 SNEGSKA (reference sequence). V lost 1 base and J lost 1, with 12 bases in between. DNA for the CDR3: TGCAGTGCTAGAGGTACAGGTTCCGGCACAGATACGCAGTATTTT. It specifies CSARGTGSGTDTQYF.

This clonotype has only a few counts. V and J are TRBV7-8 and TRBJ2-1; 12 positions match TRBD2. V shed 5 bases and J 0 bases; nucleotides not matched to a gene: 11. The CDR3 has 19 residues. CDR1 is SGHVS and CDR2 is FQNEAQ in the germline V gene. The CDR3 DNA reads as TGTGCCAGCAGCCCTCCGGCCCTAGCGGGAGGGAGCTCCTACAATGAGCAGTTCTTC. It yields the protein CASSPPALAGGSSYNEQFF.

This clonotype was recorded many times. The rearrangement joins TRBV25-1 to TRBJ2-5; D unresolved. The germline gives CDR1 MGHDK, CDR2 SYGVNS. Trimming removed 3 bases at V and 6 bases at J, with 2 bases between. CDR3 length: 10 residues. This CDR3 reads CASSEKTQYF. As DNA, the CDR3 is TGTGCCAGCAGTGAGAAGACCCAGTACTTC.

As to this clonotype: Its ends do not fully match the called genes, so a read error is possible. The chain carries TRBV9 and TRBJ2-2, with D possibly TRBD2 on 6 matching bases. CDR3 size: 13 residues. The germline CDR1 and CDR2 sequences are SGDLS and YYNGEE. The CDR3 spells CATSREDTGELFF. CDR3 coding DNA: TGTGCCACCAGCAGGGAGGACACCGGGGAGCTGTTTTTT.

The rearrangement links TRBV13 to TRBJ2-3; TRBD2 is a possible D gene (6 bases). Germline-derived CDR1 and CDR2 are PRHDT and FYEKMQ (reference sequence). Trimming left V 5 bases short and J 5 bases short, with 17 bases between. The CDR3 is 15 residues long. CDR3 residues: CASSPRDLRGDTQYF. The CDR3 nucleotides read TGTGCCAGCAGCCCCCGGGACTTGCGGGGAGATACGCAGTATTTT. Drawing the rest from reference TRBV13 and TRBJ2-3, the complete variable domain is AAGVIQSPRHLIKEKRETATLKCYPIPRHDTVYWYQQGPGQDPQFLISFYEKMQSDKGSIPDRFSAQQFSDYHSELNMSSLELGDSALYFCASSPRDLRGDTQYFGPGTRLTVL.

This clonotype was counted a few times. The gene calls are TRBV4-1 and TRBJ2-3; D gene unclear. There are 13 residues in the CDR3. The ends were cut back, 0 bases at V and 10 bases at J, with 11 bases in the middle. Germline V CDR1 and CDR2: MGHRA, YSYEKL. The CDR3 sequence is CASSQEFKWAQYF. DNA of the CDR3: TGCGCCAGCAGCCAAGAGTTCAAATGGGCGCAGTATTTT.

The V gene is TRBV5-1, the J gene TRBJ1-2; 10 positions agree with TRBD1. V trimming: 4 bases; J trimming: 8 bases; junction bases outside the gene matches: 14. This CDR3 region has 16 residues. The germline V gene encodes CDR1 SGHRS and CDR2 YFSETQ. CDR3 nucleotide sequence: TGCGCCAGCAGCCCGGAGGGGACAGGGGCAATAGAAGGCTACACCTTC. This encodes CASSPEGTGAIEGYTF.

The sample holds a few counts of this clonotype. In nucleotides, the CDR3 is TGCAGTGCTAGAGATCACTTTTTGCCTGCCCTAGGTGTGGATACGCAGTATTTT. The encoded protein is CSARDHFLPALGVDTQYF. The V and J genes are TRBV20-1 and TRBJ2-3; D unresolved. The CDR3 consists of 18 residues. Germline assignment: CDR1 DFQATT and CDR2 SNEGSKA (reference sequence). Between the trimmed V and J ends, which lost 0 bases and 6 bases, there was a span of 25 bases.

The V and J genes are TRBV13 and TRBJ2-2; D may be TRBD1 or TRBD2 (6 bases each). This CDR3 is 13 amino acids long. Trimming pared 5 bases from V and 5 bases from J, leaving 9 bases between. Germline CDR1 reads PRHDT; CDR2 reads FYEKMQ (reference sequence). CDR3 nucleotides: TGTGCCAGCAGCCGGAGGGGGACCGGGGAGCTGTTTTTT. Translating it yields CASSRRGTGELFF.

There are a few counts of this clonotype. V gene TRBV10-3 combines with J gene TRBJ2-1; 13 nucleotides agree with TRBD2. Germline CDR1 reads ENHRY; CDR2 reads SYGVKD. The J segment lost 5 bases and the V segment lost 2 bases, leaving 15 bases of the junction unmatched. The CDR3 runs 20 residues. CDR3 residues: CAISEGTSGDSRDRDNEQFF. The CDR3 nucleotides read TGTGCCATCAGTGAGGGGACTAGCGGGGATTCCCGTGATCGTGACAATGAGCAGTTCTTC.

The CDR3 DNA is TGTGCCAGCACCCCATCAGCGACAGGCGGCACCGGGGAGCTGTTTTTT. It translates to CASTPSATGGTGELFF. V gene TRBV3-1 combines with J gene TRBJ2-2; a weak D match, TRBD1 (6 bases). Trimming took off 7 bases at V and 4 bases at J, with 19 bases between the two ends. This CDR3 has 16 residues. Germline assignment: CDR1 LGHDT and CDR2 YNNKEL (reference sequence).